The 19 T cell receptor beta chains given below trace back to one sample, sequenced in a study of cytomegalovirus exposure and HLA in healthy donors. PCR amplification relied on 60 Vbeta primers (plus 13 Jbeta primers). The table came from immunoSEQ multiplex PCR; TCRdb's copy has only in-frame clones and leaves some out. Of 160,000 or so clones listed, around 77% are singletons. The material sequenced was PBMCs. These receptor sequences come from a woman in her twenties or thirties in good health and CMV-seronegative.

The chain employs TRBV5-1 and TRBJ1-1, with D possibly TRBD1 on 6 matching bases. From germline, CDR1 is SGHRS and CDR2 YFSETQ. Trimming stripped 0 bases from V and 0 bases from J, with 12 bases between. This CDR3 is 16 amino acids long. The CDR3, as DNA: TGCGCCAGCAGCTTGGCGGCAGGGGTGATGAACACTGAAGCTTTCTTT. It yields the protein CASSLAAGVMNTEAFF.

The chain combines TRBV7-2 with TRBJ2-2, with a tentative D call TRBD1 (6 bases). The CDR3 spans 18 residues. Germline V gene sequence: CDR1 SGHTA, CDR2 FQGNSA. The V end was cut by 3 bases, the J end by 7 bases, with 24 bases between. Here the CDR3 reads CASSFRPQDSLKGGELFF. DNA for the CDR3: TGTGCCAGCAGCTTTCGACCACAGGACAGCCTAAAGGGCGGGGAGCTGTTTTTT. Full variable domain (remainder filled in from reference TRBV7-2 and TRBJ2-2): GAGVSQSPSNKVTEKGKDVELRCDPISGHTALYWYRQSLGQGLEFLIYFQGNSAPDKSGLPSDRFSAERTGGSVSTLTIQRTQQEDSAVYLCASSFRPQDSLKGGELFFGEGSRLTVL.

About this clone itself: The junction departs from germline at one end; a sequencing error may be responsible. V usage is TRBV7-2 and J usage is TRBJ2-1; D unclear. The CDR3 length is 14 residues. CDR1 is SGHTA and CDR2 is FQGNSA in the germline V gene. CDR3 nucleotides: TGTGCCAGCAGCTTAGCCACAGCATCCAATAAGCAGTTCTTC. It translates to CASSLATASNKQFF.

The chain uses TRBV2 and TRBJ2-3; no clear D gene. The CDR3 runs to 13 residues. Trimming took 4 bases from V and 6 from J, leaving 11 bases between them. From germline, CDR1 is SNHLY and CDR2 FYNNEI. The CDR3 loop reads CASSGSGVDTQYF. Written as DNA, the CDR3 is TGTGCCAGCAGTGGGTCCGGAGTGGATACGCAGTATTTT.

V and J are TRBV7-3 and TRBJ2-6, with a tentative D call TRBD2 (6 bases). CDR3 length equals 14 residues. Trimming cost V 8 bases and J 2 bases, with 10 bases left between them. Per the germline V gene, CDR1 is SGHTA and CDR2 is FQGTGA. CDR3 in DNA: TGTGCCAGCGGCGGGGCGGCTGGGGCCAACGTCCTGACTTTC. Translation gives CASGGAAGANVLTF.

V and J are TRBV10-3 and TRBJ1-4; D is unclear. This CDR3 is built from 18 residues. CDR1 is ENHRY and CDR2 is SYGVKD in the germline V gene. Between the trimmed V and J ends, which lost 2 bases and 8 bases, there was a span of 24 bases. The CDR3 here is CAISEPVSDVGRREKLFF. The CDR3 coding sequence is TGTGCCATCAGTGAGCCCGTCTCCGATGTAGGGAGGAGAGAAAAACTGTTTTTT.

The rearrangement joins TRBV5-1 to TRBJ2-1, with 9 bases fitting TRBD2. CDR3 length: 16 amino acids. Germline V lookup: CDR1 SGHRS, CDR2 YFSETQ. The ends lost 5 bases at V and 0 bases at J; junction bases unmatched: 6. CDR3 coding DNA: TGCGCCAGCAGAATTGGTAGCGGGGGCTCCTACAATGAGCAGTTCTTC. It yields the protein CASRIGSGGSYNEQFF.

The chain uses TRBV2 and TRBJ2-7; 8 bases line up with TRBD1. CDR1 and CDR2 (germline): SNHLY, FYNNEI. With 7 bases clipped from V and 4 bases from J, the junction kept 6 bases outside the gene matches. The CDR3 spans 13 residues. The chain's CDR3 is CASKQGQAYEQYF. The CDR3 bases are TGTGCCAGCAAGCAGGGACAGGCATACGAGCAGTACTTC.

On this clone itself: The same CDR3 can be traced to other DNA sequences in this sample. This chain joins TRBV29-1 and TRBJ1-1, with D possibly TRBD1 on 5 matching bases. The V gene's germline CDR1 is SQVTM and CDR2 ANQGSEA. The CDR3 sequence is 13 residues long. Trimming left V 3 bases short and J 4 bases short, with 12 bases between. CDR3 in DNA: TGCAGCGTTGAGGGGCAGGGAGGCACTGAAGCTTTCTTT. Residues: CSVEGQGGTEAFF.

The chain's CDR3 is CASGLGVGGRNEQFF. DNA of the CDR3: TGTGCTAGTGGTTTGGGGGTGGGGGGGCGCAATGAGCAGTTCTTC. The V and J genes are TRBV12-5 and TRBJ2-1; perhaps TRBD2 as D (7 bases). Germline CDR1 LGHNT, CDR2 FRNRAP. The CDR3 runs 15 residues. Trimming shortened V by 1 base and J by 6 bases, and 13 bases separated the two germline ends.

The CDR3 is CASSEVRSTEAFF. The DNA for the CDR3 is TGTGCCAGCTCGGAAGTTAGGAGCACTGAAGCTTTCTTT. This chain joins TRBV18 and TRBJ1-1; D not resolved. The length of the CDR3 is 13 residues. Trimming left V 6 bases short and J 4 bases short, with 12 bases between. Per germline, CDR1 KGHSH and CDR2 LQKENI. Filled out from reference TRBV18 and TRBJ1-1, the complete variable domain reads NAGVMQNPRHLVRRRGQEARLRCSPMKGHSHVYWYRQLPEEGLKFMVYLQKENIIDESGMPKERFSAEFPKEGPSILRIQQVVRGDSAAYFCASSEVRSTEAFFGQGTRLTVV.

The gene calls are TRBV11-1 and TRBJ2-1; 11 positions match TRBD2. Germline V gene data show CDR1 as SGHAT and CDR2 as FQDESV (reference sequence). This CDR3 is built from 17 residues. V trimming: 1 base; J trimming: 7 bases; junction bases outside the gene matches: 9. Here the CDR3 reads CASSLVALAGGGNEQFF. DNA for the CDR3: TGTGCCAGCAGCTTAGTGGCCCTAGCGGGGGGCGGGAATGAGCAGTTCTTC.

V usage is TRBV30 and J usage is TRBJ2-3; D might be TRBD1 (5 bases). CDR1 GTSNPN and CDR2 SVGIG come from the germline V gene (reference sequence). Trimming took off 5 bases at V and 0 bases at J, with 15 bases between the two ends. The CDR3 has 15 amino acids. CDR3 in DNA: TGTGCCTGGGCGGTTCTAGGGGCTAGCACAGATACGCAGTATTTT. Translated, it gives CAWAVLGASTDTQYF. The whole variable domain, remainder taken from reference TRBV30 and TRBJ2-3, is SQTIHQWPATLVQPVGSPLSLECTVEGTSNPNLYWYRQAAGRGLQLLFYSVGIGQISSEVPQNLSASRPQDRQFILSSKKLLLSDSGFYLCAWAVLGASTDTQYFGPGTRLTVL.

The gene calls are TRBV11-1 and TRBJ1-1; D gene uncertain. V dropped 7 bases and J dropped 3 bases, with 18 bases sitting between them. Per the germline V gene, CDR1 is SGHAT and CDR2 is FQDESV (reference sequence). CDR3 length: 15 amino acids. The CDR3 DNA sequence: TGTGCCAGCACCTCTTCCCGCAGCGCAGACACTGAAGCTTTCTTT. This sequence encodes CASTSSRSADTEAFF.

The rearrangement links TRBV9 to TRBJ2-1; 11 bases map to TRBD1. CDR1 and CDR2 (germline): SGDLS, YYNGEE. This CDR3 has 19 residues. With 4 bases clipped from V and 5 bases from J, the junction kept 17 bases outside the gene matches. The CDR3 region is CASSTRTGGAGGAHNEQFF. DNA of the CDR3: TGTGCCAGCAGCACCCGGACAGGGGGCGCGGGGGGCGCGCACAATGAGCAGTTCTTC.

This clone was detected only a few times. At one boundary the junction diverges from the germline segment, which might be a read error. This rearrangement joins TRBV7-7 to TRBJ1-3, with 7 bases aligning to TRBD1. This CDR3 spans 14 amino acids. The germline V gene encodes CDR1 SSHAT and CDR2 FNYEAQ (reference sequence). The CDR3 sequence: CASSPTGFGNTIYF. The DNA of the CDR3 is TGTGCTAGCAGCCCGACAGGGTTCGGAAACACCATATATTTT.

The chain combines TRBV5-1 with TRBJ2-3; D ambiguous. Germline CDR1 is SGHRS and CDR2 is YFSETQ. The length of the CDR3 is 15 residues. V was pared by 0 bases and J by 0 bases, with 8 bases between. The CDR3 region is CASSLEPTSTDTQYF. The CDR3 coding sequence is TGCGCCAGCAGCTTGGAACCGACTAGCACAGATACGCAGTATTTT.

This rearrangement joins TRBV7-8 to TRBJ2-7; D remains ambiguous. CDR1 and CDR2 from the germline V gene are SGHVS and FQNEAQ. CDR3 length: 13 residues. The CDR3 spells CVIKEKPAYEQYF. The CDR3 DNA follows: TGTGTTATCAAGGAGAAGCCGGCATACGAGCAGTACTTC.

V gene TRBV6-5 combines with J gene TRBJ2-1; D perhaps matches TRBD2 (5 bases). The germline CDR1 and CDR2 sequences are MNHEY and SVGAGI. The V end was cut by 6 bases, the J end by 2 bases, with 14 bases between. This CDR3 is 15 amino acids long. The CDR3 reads CASSPGVRAYNEQFF. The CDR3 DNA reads TGTGCCAGCAGCCCCGGGGTGAGAGCCTACAATGAGCAGTTCTTC.